The TCR beta chain under discussion was sequenced for a study of cytomegalovirus exposure and HLA in healthy donors. For this clone: Its antigen is not known.

Whole-study findings and limits: Presence/absence analyses assumed roughly uniform sequencing depth across donors.

Primers: 60 Vbeta forward and 13 Jbeta reverse. The protocol was immunoSEQ multiplex PCR, while the TCRdb copy is restricted to in-frame clones and leaves out a portion. The sample table sets out 87,000 or so clones. Between the trimmed V and J ends, which lost 1 base and 4 bases, there was a span of 16 bases. Germline CDR1 is LGHNA and CDR2 is YSLEER. The CDR3 spans 16 residues. This receptor was identified in a man over 45 in good health and CMV-seropositive. V usage is TRBV4-3 and J usage is TRBJ1-1, with D unclear. The sample comprised PBMCs. The CDR3 sequence is CASSQVLQSVFTEAFF. In nucleotides, the CDR3 is TGCGCCAGCAGCCAAGTCTTGCAGTCAGTCTTCACTGAAGCTTTCTTT.